Presented here are 24 T cell receptor beta chains from one specimen sequenced in a study of cytomegalovirus exposure and HLA in healthy donors. The table came from immunoSEQ multiplex PCR; TCRdb's copy has only in-frame clones and leaves some out. The sample has some 170,000 clones, more than 75% seen once. Sequencing was done on a sample of PBMCs. The source is a woman in her 30s in good health and CMV-seronegative.

In DNA form, the CDR3 reads TGCGCCAGCAGCTTGGGACAGGCAGCCTATGGGGAGCAGTACTTC. Amino acid sequence: CASSLGQAAYGEQYF. The chain joins TRBV5-1 to TRBJ2-7, with D tentatively TRBD1 (6 bases). The V end lost 0 bases, the J end lost 7 bases, and 17 bases lay between the germline ends. In germline, CDR1 is SGHRS, CDR2 YFSETQ. This CDR3 contains 15 residues.

The chain employs TRBV29-1 and TRBJ2-3; 7 nucleotides match TRBD2. CDR1 is SQVTM, CDR2 ANQGSEA, per germline. This CDR3 spans 16 amino acids. Trimming at V came to 5 bases and at J to 2 bases, leaving 13 bases not matched to a gene. In DNA, the CDR3 is TGCAGCGTTCTCGACCCTAGCGGAATTTACACAGATACGCAGTATTTT. Amino acid sequence: CSVLDPSGIYTDTQYF.

The CDR3 region has the DNA TGTGCCATCAGTGGGGGGCCAGAAGCTTTCTTT. As protein: CAISGGPEAFF. This chain joins TRBV10-3 and TRBJ1-1; maybe TRBD1 (6 bases). Germline V gene sequence: CDR1 ENHRY, CDR2 SYGVKD. V lost 4 bases, J lost 8 bases, and 8 bases lay in between. CDR3 length equals 11 residues.

The chain uses TRBV7-8 and TRBJ2-7; D may be TRBD2 (6 bases). The V end lost 2 bases, the J end lost 5 bases, and 13 bases lay between the germline ends. Germline-derived CDR1 and CDR2 are SGHVS and FQNEAQ. CDR3 length: 14 residues. DNA for the CDR3: TGTGCCAGCAGCTTACTACGGGGGTTCGACGAGCAGTACTTC. Translation gives CASSLLRGFDEQYF.

The chain recombines TRBV6-1 with TRBJ1-1; TRBD1 might be the D (5 bases). V lost 0 bases and J lost 10, with 9 bases in between. The CDR3 runs 12 residues. The germline CDR1 and CDR2 sequences are MNHNS and SASEGT. CDR3 protein: CASSEAGQRAFF. Written as DNA, the CDR3 is TGTGCCAGCAGTGAAGCGGGGCAGAGAGCTTTCTTT.

The genes are TRBV11-3 and TRBJ2-1, with 9 positions matching TRBD1. The J segment lost 5 bases and the V segment lost 5 bases, leaving 10 bases of the junction unmatched. The CDR3 covers 16 residues. Germline loops: CDR1 SGHNT, CDR2 YENEEA. CDR3 protein: CASSKRTGEGDNEQFF. For the CDR3, the DNA is TGTGCCAGCAGCAAGCGGACAGGGGAGGGGGACAATGAGCAGTTCTTC.

V is TRBV5-1 and J is TRBJ2-7; 9 bases are a match to TRBD1. The CDR3 spans 17 residues. V lost 5 bases, J lost 2 bases, and 14 bases stayed unmatched. Germline CDR1 is SGHRS and CDR2 is YFSETQ. The CDR3 here is CASRGTGTVNSPYEQYF. The CDR3 DNA is TGCGCCAGCAGGGGGACAGGGACAGTAAACTCCCCCTACGAGCAGTACTTC.

The V call is TRBV25-1, the J call TRBJ1-2; 11 positions match TRBD1. The CDR3 loop spans 16 amino acids. Germline values: CDR1 MGHDK, CDR2 SYGVNS. V lost 2 bases to trimming and J lost 8 bases; unmatched junction nucleotides: 10. DNA for the CDR3: TGTGCCAGCAGTGAAACCCCGGGACAGGGGGTGAGCGGCTACACCTTC. Translating it yields CASSETPGQGVSGYTF.

The rearrangement links TRBV5-1 to TRBJ2-2, with no clear D. The germline V gene has CDR1 SGHRS and CDR2 YFSETQ. Trimming stripped 0 bases from V and 6 bases from J, with 12 bases between. CDR3 length equals 15 residues. CDR3 amino acids: CASSLAASVPGELFF. In nucleotides, the CDR3 is TGCGCCAGCAGCTTGGCCGCTAGTGTTCCCGGGGAGCTGTTTTTT. The whole variable domain, remainder taken from reference TRBV5-1 and TRBJ2-2, is KAGVTQTPRYLIKTRGQQVTLSCSPISGHRSVSWYQQTPGQGLQFLFEYFSETQRNKGNFPGRFSGRQFSNSRSEMNVSTLELGDSALYLCASSLAASVPGELFFGEGSRLTVL.

The chain carries TRBV5-1 and TRBJ2-1; no clear D gene. Germline V lookup: CDR1 SGHRS, CDR2 YFSETQ. V was shortened by 2 bases and J by 3 bases, with 6 bases between the two germline ends. The CDR3 sequence is 13 residues long. CDR3 DNA sequence: TGCGCCAGCAGCTTATACAACTACAATGAGCAGTTCTTC. This encodes CASSLYNYNEQFF.

The genes are TRBV29-1 and TRBJ1-2; tentative D call: TRBD1 (5 bases). Germline assignment: CDR1 SQVTM and CDR2 ANQGSEA. The CDR3 has 11 amino acids. The V end was cut by 6 bases, the J end by 5 bases, with 10 bases between. Here the CDR3 reads CSVAGGYGYTF. The CDR3 region has the DNA TGCAGCGTCGCGGGGGGGTATGGCTACACCTTC.

This clone was observed once. This chain links TRBV5-4 with TRBJ1-2; 8 bases agree with TRBD1. V was pared by 3 bases and J by 4 bases, with 11 bases of the junction left unmatched. Germline loops: CDR1 SGHNT, CDR2 YYREEE (reference sequence). The CDR3 spans 16 residues. Here the CDR3 reads CASSSPRQGTGYGYTF. In nucleotides, the CDR3 is TGTGCCAGCAGCTCACCCCGACAGGGGACGGGCTATGGCTACACCTTC.

This sequence joins TRBV10-1 and TRBJ1-1; the match to TRBD1 covers 9 bases. The CDR3 is 14 residues long. The V segment lost 6 bases and the J segment 5 bases; nucleotides outside the gene matches: 7. Germline V gene data show CDR1 as WNHNN and CDR2 as SYGVQD (reference sequence). The DNA for the CDR3 is TGCGCCAGCAGAGAGACAGGGGGGGGAACTGAAGCTTTCTTT. Protein product: CASRETGGGTEAFF.

This sequence joins TRBV30 and TRBJ2-1; 9 bases match TRBD1. Unmatched junction bases numbered 6, after V lost 3 bases and J lost 0 bases. The germline V gene has CDR1 GTSNPN and CDR2 SVGIG (reference sequence). The CDR3 spans 16 residues. DNA of the CDR3: TGTGCCTGGAGGAGAACAGGGGGCCCCTCCTACAATGAGCAGTTCTTC. It is translated as CAWRRTGGPSYNEQFF.

The CDR3 sequence: CAGKQGAQNSPLHF. The CDR3 coding sequence is TGTGCCGGCAAACAGGGGGCTCAAAATTCACCCCTCCACTTT. The chain joins TRBV6-1 to TRBJ1-6, with 9 bases fitting TRBD1. The J segment lost 7 bases and the V segment lost 11 bases, leaving 9 bases of the junction unmatched. CDR1 is MNHNS and CDR2 is SASEGT in the germline V gene. The CDR3 runs to 14 residues.

V and J are TRBV4-1 and TRBJ2-3; perhaps TRBD2 as D (7 bases). Germline loops: CDR1 MGHRA, CDR2 YSYEKL. Trimming left V 1 base short and J 2 bases short, with 13 bases between. The CDR3 is made up of 16 amino acids. The CDR3 here is CASSQGGGGPTDTQYF. In DNA, the CDR3 is TGCGCCAGCAGCCAAGGAGGCGGGGGCCCCACAGATACGCAGTATTTT.

The rearrangement uses TRBV29-1 and TRBJ2-5; TRBD2 matches 10 bases. Germline V gives CDR1 SQVTM, CDR2 ANQGSEA. With 8 bases clipped from V and 4 bases from J, the junction kept 10 bases outside the gene matches. CDR3 length: 14 amino acids. This CDR3 reads CSLSIAGGGETQYF. In DNA form, the CDR3 reads TGCAGCCTTTCTATAGCGGGGGGAGGAGAGACCCAGTACTTC.

The CDR3 sequence: CASSLVAGQGDTGELFF. CDR3 DNA sequence: TGTGCCAGCAGCTTAGTTGCAGGGCAAGGGGACACCGGGGAGCTGTTTTTT. The V gene is TRBV13, the J gene TRBJ2-2, with D possibly TRBD1 on 5 matching bases. Per the germline V gene, CDR1 is PRHDT and CDR2 is FYEKMQ (reference sequence). CDR3 length: 17 amino acids. Trimming removed 1 base at V and 3 bases at J, with 15 bases between.

V is TRBV27 and J is TRBJ2-5; 12 bases align to TRBD2. V gave up 6 bases and J gave up 4 bases; unmatched junction bases: 15. Looked up from germline, CDR1 is MNHEY and CDR2 is SMNVEV (reference sequence). The CDR3 sequence is 18 residues long. The CDR3 DNA follows: TGTGCCAGCAGGTCTACGGCTAGCGGGGGGGCTAGGGGAGAGACCCAGTACTTC. Amino acid sequence: CASRSTASGGARGETQYF.

The V call is TRBV5-4, the J call TRBJ1-1; D remains ambiguous. CDR3 size: 13 residues. Germline V gene lookup returns CDR1 SGHNT and CDR2 YYREEE (reference sequence). The V gene lost 2 bases and the J gene lost 5 bases, with 10 bases spanning the gap. The CDR3 region is CASSFGERTEAFF. In DNA, the CDR3 is TGTGCCAGCAGCTTTGGGGAGAGGACTGAAGCTTTCTTT. Drawing the rest from reference TRBV5-4 and TRBJ1-1, the complete variable domain is ETGVTQSPTHLIKTRGQQVTLRCSSQSGHNTVSWYQQALGQGPQFIFQYYREEENGRGNFPPRFSGLQFPNYSSELNVNALELDDSALYLCASSFGERTEAFFGQGTRLTVV.

V gene TRBV6-5 combines with J gene TRBJ1-5; the D gene is possibly TRBD1 (6 bases). The CDR3 sequence is 13 residues long. Germline CDR1 and CDR2: MNHEY and SVGAGI. V was trimmed by 6 bases and J by 5 bases, leaving 11 bases between them. The chain's CDR3 is CASSRDTYQPQHF. The CDR3 coding sequence is TGTGCCAGCAGCCGGGACACCTATCAGCCCCAGCATTTT.

The chain is built from TRBV6-5 and TRBJ1-2, with D perhaps TRBD1 (5 bases). From germline, CDR1 is MNHEY and CDR2 SVGAGI. V lost 5 bases and J lost 6, with 10 bases in between. CDR3 length: 12 residues. The CDR3 is CASSLGHHGYTF. The CDR3 DNA follows: TGTGCCAGCAGTCTCGGACACCATGGCTACACCTTC.

The chain links TRBV7-6 to TRBJ2-2; D not certain. Between the trimmed V and J ends, which lost 4 bases and 0 bases, there was a span of 9 bases. There are 15 residues in the CDR3. Germline V gene data show CDR1 as SGHVS and CDR2 as FNYEAQ. CDR3 sequence reads: CASSSYPSNTGELFF. As DNA, the CDR3 is TGTGCCAGCAGCTCCTACCCATCGAACACCGGGGAGCTGTTTTTT.

The chain combines TRBV9 with TRBJ2-2; 7 positions match TRBD2. The CDR3 sequence is 15 residues long. V shed 2 bases and J 3 bases; nucleotides not matched to a gene: 4. CDR1 and CDR2 (germline): SGDLS, YYNGEE. DNA for the CDR3: TGTGCCAGCAGCGTGTCGCTAGCGGACACCGGGGAGCTGTTTTTT. It yields the protein CASSVSLADTGELFF.